The T cell receptor beta chain described here comes from a study of T cells in Graves' hyperthyroidism and ophthalmopathy. J gave up 4 bases and V 4 bases, and 19 bases lay outside the gene matches. Germline-derived CDR1 and CDR2 are SGHKS and YYEKEE (reference sequence). CDR3 length equals 18 residues. There were TCR beta CDR3 regions amplified from RNA transcripts. HTBI primers were used for first-round RT-PCR of the TCR CDR3. TCRdb reprocessed the multiplex PCR reads via MiXCR and lists one record per CDR3 protein. The sample consists of about 590,000 distinct CDR3 sequences, about a sixth of them appearing once.

The V call is TRBV5-5, the J call TRBJ2-7; 8 bases line up with TRBD2. Sequencing input: blood. The TCR originated in a woman in her 30s with Graves' hyperthyroidism. CDR3 region: CASSGRRAGAVLVYEQYF. The CDR3 DNA is TGTGCCAGCAGCGGCCGAAGAGCGGGAGCTGTTCTTGTTTACGAGCAGTACTTC.